Below are 32 T cell receptor beta chains sequenced from a single sample in a study of spatial heterogeneity in lung cancer (dated by TCRdb to between 2019 and 2020). This specimen's time point label, per the study, means: sample taken at primary tumor resection. TCR sequencing used whole RNA extracted from tumor and nontumor lung tissue, or from cryopreserved PBMC samples, without cell sorting. Library generation was performed with 5' RACE. The reads were generated on a NextSeq 500. The public sequencing data were trimmed at Q25 with fastp and processed into clonotypes with MiXCR by TCRdb, which kept only in-frame beta chains. Each CDR3 protein gets just one entry, which takes the most common genes and DNA from the rows behind it. A total of 15,000 to 20,000 distinct CDR3 sequences appear in this sample, roughly 23% of them only once. The top ten hold approximately 18% of the sample. Here the sequenced sample was PBMCs, taken at surgery. All receptors derive from a female donor with early-stage non-small cell lung cancer.

The rearrangement uses TRBV5-4 and TRBJ1-1; D is perhaps TRBD1 (6 bases). V was trimmed by 3 bases and J by 0 bases, leaving 9 bases between them. Per the germline V gene, CDR1 is SGHNT and CDR2 is YYREEE (reference sequence). The CDR3 extends over 14 amino acids. The CDR3 coding sequence is TGTGCCAGCAGCTACGGGACACTGAACACTGAAGCTTTCTTT. This gives the protein CASSYGTLNTEAFF.

The chain carries TRBV7-3 and TRBJ2-1; 11 bases are a match to TRBD2. This CDR3 spans 17 amino acids. Per germline, CDR1 SGHTA and CDR2 FQGTGA. The J segment lost 5 bases and the V segment lost 5 bases, leaving 11 bases of the junction unmatched. CDR3 bases: TGTGCCAGCAGCCCAAATATAGCGGGAGGGTTCAACAATGAGCAGTTCTTC. It is translated as CASSPNIAGGFNNEQFF.

The chain has TRBV9 and TRBJ2-2; possibly TRBD1 or TRBD2 for D (5 bases each). The V and J ends lost 6 bases and 0 bases respectively, with 12 bases between them. The germline gives CDR1 SGDLS, CDR2 YYNGEE. The CDR3 contains 15 residues. This CDR3 reads CASMGDAPNTGELFF. In DNA form, the CDR3 reads TGTGCCAGCATGGGGGACGCCCCGAACACCGGGGAGCTGTTTTTT.

This chain uses TRBV20-1 with TRBJ1-5; D not certain. This CDR3 has 13 residues. The germline V gene has CDR1 DFQATT and CDR2 SNEGSKA (reference sequence). The V gene lost 3 bases and the J gene lost 1 base, with 7 bases spanning the gap. The CDR3: CSASEGSNQPQHF. For the CDR3, the DNA is TGCAGTGCTAGTGAAGGGAGCAATCAGCCCCAGCATTTT.

This clonotype appeared many times. This chain connects TRBV29-1 to TRBJ2-2, with 8 bases fitting TRBD2. This CDR3 spans 13 amino acids. J was trimmed by 7 bases and V by 3 bases; bases with no gene match: 4. Germline lookup yields CDR1 SQVTM and CDR2 ANQGSEA. The CDR3, as DNA: TGCAGCGTTGACAGCGGGAGTGGCGGGGAGCTGTTTTTT. It yields the protein CSVDSGSGGELFF.

This clonotype was seen many times. The chain couples TRBV4-2 to TRBJ2-1; a possible D gene is TRBD1 (8 bases). Trimming removed 1 base at V and 5 bases at J, with 18 bases between. Germline lookup yields CDR1 LGHNA and CDR2 YNFKEQ. The CDR3 sequence is 17 residues long. The CDR3 nucleotides are TGTGCCAGCAGCCAAGCAAACGGGAGGACAGGGCACAATGAGCAGTTCTTC. The encoded protein is CASSQANGRTGHNEQFF.

J is TRBJ2-1 and V is TRBV11-2; 11 nucleotides match TRBD2. V was clipped by 5 bases and J by 1 base; unmatched bases: 13. The CDR3 is made up of 19 amino acids. CDR1 and CDR2 from the germline V gene are SGHAT and FQNNGV. The CDR3 DNA is TGTGCCAGCAGCCAACCGCGCACTACTAGCGGGAGTTCCTACAATGAGCAGTTCTTC. Encoded protein: CASSQPRTTSGSSYNEQFF.

By its share, this clonotype is medium-sized. This chain uses TRBV28 with TRBJ1-2, with D uncertain. V was cut by 2 bases and J by 3 bases, with 13 bases left in between. The CDR3 sequence is 15 residues long. The germline V gene encodes CDR1 MDHEN and CDR2 SYDVKM. CDR3 DNA sequence: TGTGCCAGCAGTTTAAGGAAGGCCGGACACTATGGCTACACCTTC. Amino acids: CASSLRKAGHYGYTF.

This clonotype was counted many times. CDR3 amino acids: CASSLSNLQMNTEAFF. Written as DNA, the CDR3 is TGCGCCAGCAGCCTAAGTAACTTACAAATGAACACTGAAGCTTTCTTT. The chain couples TRBV5-1 to TRBJ1-1; D not resolved. Per the germline V gene, CDR1 is SGHRS and CDR2 is YFSETQ. Trimming removed 4 bases from V and 0 bases from J, with 16 bases in between. CDR3 length equals 16 residues.

This clonotype was observed many times. The genes are TRBV6-1 and TRBJ1-2; 10 bases are shared with TRBD1. CDR3 size: 15 residues. The junction had 5 bases not matched to a gene; V was cut back by 3 bases and J by 4 bases. Germline CDR1 reads MNHNS; CDR2 reads SASEGT. DNA for the CDR3: TGTGCCAGCAGTGAGGGACAGGGGTACGGCTATGGCTACACCTTC. It yields the protein CASSEGQGYGYGYTF.

The rearrangement joins TRBV3-1 to TRBJ1-4; D is undetermined. CDR3 length: 11 residues. CDR1 and CDR2 from the germline V gene are LGHDT and YNNKEL (reference sequence). Trimming took 0 bases from V and 11 from J, leaving 4 bases between them. The CDR3 is CASSQDLKLFF. CDR3 nucleotides: TGTGCCAGCAGCCAAGATCTGAAACTGTTTTTT. The full variable domain, completed using reference TRBV3-1 and TRBJ1-4, is DTAVSQTPKYLVTQMGNDKSIKCEQNLGHDTMYWYKQDSKKFLKIMFSYNNKELIINETVPNRFSPKSPDKAHLNLHINSLELGDSAVYFCASSQDLKLFFGSGTQLSVL.

The chain recombines TRBV20-1 with TRBJ2-7, with unresolved D. Trimming left V 4 bases short and J 3 bases short, with 13 bases between. This CDR3 has 13 amino acids. Germline CDR1 DFQATT, CDR2 SNEGSKA (reference sequence). DNA for the CDR3: TGCAGTGCTAAAACGGCCAGTTACTACGAGCAGTACGTC. Encoded protein: CSAKTASYYEQYV.

This clonotype was counted between two and nine times. The chain is built from TRBV20-1 and TRBJ2-1; 9 positions match TRBD2. The V gene's germline CDR1 is DFQATT and CDR2 SNEGSKA (reference sequence). J lost 15 bases, V lost 4 bases, and 4 bases had no gene match. The CDR3 spans 10 residues. The CDR3 spells CSAKREVLFF. CDR3 sequence (DNA): TGCAGTGCTAAGCGGGAGGTTCTGTTCTTC.

This clonotype was counted a few times. The V call is TRBV27, the J call TRBJ1-1; possibly TRBD1 for D (5 bases). Germline assignment: CDR1 MNHEY and CDR2 SMNVEV (reference sequence). CDR3 length equals 16 residues. V was trimmed by 5 bases and J by 3 bases, leaving 19 bases between them. CDR3 sequence reads: CASSPWGGLEDTEAFF. In DNA form, the CDR3 reads TGTGCCAGCAGTCCCTGGGGCGGTCTCGAGGACACTGAAGCTTTCTTT.

This clonotype was seen ten or more times. The chain couples TRBV20-1 to TRBJ2-1; TRBD2 aligns across 7 bases. V shed 3 bases and J 0 bases; nucleotides not matched to a gene: 5. Germline V gives CDR1 DFQATT, CDR2 SNEGSKA (reference sequence). This CDR3 spans 15 amino acids. The CDR3 DNA sequence: TGCAGTGCTAGGAACGGGAGGTACTCCTACAATGAGCAGTTCTTC. Translating gives CSARNGRYSYNEQFF.

This clonotype was recorded many times. The chain couples TRBV3-1 to TRBJ1-3; no clear D gene. CDR1 is LGHDT, CDR2 YNNKEL, per germline (reference sequence). This CDR3 contains 14 residues. The germline V and J ends were trimmed by 6 bases and 3 bases, with 12 bases remaining between them. CDR3 coding DNA: TGTGCCAGCAGGACCCTAGGCGGTGGAAACACCATATATTTT. Its protein is CASRTLGGGNTIYF.

This clonotype was seen many times. This chain connects TRBV7-9 to TRBJ1-1; D call uncertain. V lost 2 bases, J lost 0 bases, and 7 bases lay in between. Per the germline V gene, CDR1 is SEHNR and CDR2 is FQNEAQ (reference sequence). CDR3 length: 14 residues. The CDR3 nucleotides are TGTGCCAGCAGCTTATCAGGATTGAACACTGAAGCTTTCTTT. Its translation is CASSLSGLNTEAFF. Full variable domain (remainder filled in from reference TRBV7-9 and TRBJ1-1): DTGVSQNPRHKITKRGQNVTFRCDPISEHNRLYWYRQTLGQGPEFLTYFQNEAQLEKSRLLSDRFSAERPKGSFSTLEIQRTEQGDSAMYLCASSLSGLNTEAFFGQGTRLTVV.

This clonotype was counted only a few times. V is TRBV6-5 and J is TRBJ1-2, with 7 bases fitting TRBD1. The germline CDR1 and CDR2 sequences are MNHEY and SVGAGI. The CDR3 totals 15 residues. Germline trimming cut 8 bases from V and 3 bases from J; bases unmatched to any gene: 12. CDR3 nucleotides: TGTGCCAGCTACCCAGGACAGGCGAGCTACTATGGCTACACCTTC. It encodes CASYPGQASYYGYTF.

In its sample, this clonotype was seen many times. The rearrangement joins TRBV18 to TRBJ1-1, with a tentative D call TRBD1 (5 bases). Germline V lookup: CDR1 KGHSH, CDR2 LQKENI. Trimming cost V 2 bases and J 1 base, with 11 bases left between them. CDR3 length: 15 amino acids. The CDR3 reads CASSPMGGGNTEAFF. As DNA, the CDR3 is TGTGCCAGCTCACCAATGGGGGGAGGGAACACTGAAGCTTTCTTT.

This clonotype was seen many times. The gene calls are TRBV12-3 or TRBV12-4 and TRBJ2-5; D might be TRBD2 (6 bases). Trimming took off 4 bases at V and 5 bases at J, with 14 bases between the two ends. The CDR3 sequence is 14 residues long. For the CDR3, the DNA is TGTGCCAGCAGTTCGGTGGAGGGTAGGGAGACCCAGTACTTC. Protein product: CASSSVEGRETQYF.

This chain joins TRBV29-1 and TRBJ2-3; D assignment may be TRBD1 or TRBD2 (6 bases each). V lost 7 bases and J 6 bases, leaving 17 bases between the germline ends. Germline V CDR1 and CDR2: SQVTM, ANQGSEA. The CDR3 loop spans 13 amino acids. The CDR3 DNA reads as TGCAGCGGTGTCGTATCGGGGGCGGATACGCAGTATTTT. Protein: CSGVVSGADTQYF.

V and J are TRBV4-2 and TRBJ2-2, with a tentative D call TRBD2 (5 bases). V was cut by 0 bases and J by 3 bases, with 11 bases left in between. Germline V gene lookup returns CDR1 LGHNA and CDR2 YNFKEQ. The CDR3 is 16 residues long. The CDR3 protein is CASSQEEVVYTGELFF. CDR3 nucleotides: TGTGCCAGCAGCCAAGAGGAGGTTGTCTACACCGGGGAGCTGTTTTTT.

This clonotype has more than one count but fewer than ten. The chain recombines TRBV5-4 with TRBJ2-2; D uncertain. The germline V gene encodes CDR1 SGHNT and CDR2 YYREEE (reference sequence). The V gene lost 0 bases and the J gene lost 1 base, with 4 bases spanning the gap. This CDR3 is 14 amino acids long. CDR3 nucleotides: TGTGCCAGCAGCTTGGAGAAGAACACCGGGGAGCTGTTTTTT. Its translation is CASSLEKNTGELFF.

The V and J genes are TRBV10-2 and TRBJ1-5; possible D gene TRBD1, 6 bases. This CDR3 contains 14 residues. V was pared by 8 bases and J by 1 base, with 12 bases between. Germline V gene data show CDR1 as WSHSY and CDR2 as SAAADI. The CDR3 sequence is CASGRTESNQPQHF. CDR3 in DNA: TGCGCCAGCGGGCGGACAGAAAGCAATCAGCCCCAGCATTTT.

This clonotype was seen ten or more times. The chain joins TRBV5-1 to TRBJ2-1; D not certain. With 0 bases removed from V and 0 bases from J, the gap between germline ends came to 10 bases. CDR1 is SGHRS and CDR2 is YFSETQ in the germline V gene. This CDR3 is built from 16 residues. The CDR3 is CASSLEAVISYNEQFF. The DNA for the CDR3 is TGCGCCAGCAGCTTGGAGGCAGTCATCTCCTACAATGAGCAGTTCTTC.

Many counts were recorded for this clonotype. The chain combines TRBV28 with TRBJ2-3; D is possibly TRBD2 (7 bases). V shed 6 bases and J shed 4 bases, with 17 bases lying between them. The CDR3 runs to 15 residues. Germline V gives CDR1 MDHEN, CDR2 SYDVKM. The CDR3 region is CASSYSEGGADTQYF. The DNA of the CDR3 is TGTGCCAGCAGCTACTCGGAGGGGGGGGCAGATACGCAGTATTTT.

This clonotype was recorded at least ten times. The rearrangement links TRBV5-1 to TRBJ2-1, with D hard to call. Germline-derived CDR1 and CDR2 are SGHRS and YFSETQ. Trimming took 0 bases from V and 6 from J, leaving 7 bases between them. CDR3 length: 13 amino acids. The CDR3 here is CASSLAGGNEQFF. The CDR3 DNA sequence: TGCGCCAGCAGCTTGGCGGGCGGCAATGAGCAGTTCTTC. Looking up the rest from reference TRBV5-1 and TRBJ2-1 gives the full variable domain: KAGVTQTPRYLIKTRGQQVTLSCSPISGHRSVSWYQQTPGQGLQFLFEYFSETQRNKGNFPGRFSGRQFSNSRSEMNVSTLELGDSALYLCASSLAGGNEQFFGPGTRLTVL.

This clonotype was recorded at least ten times. V usage is TRBV5-6 and J usage is TRBJ1-3, with D uncertain. This CDR3 comprises 16 residues. Per germline, CDR1 SGHDT and CDR2 YYEEEE. The V gene lost 0 bases and the J gene lost 0 bases, with 10 bases spanning the gap. The CDR3 sequence is CASSLGRGLSGNTIYF. The CDR3 coding sequence is TGTGCCAGCAGCTTGGGGCGGGGTCTCTCTGGAAACACCATATATTTT.

At least ten counts were recorded for this clonotype. The chain employs TRBV6-6 and TRBJ2-1; D remains ambiguous. Germline V gene lookup returns CDR1 MNHNY and CDR2 SVGAGI (reference sequence). This CDR3 comprises 14 residues. V was clipped by 6 bases and J by 2 bases, with 11 bases between them. In DNA, the CDR3 is TGTGCCAGCAGCCCCGGAATTGCCTACAATGAGCAGTTCTTC. Its translation: CASSPGIAYNEQFF.

This clonotype was observed many times. The rearrangement joins TRBV5-1 to TRBJ2-6; TRBD1 matches 9 bases. The CDR3 covers 18 residues. The germline CDR1 and CDR2 sequences are SGHRS and YFSETQ. Trimming took 5 bases from V and 0 from J; bases not matched to a gene: 9. CDR3: CASSMGQGRPSGANVLTF. As DNA, the CDR3 is TGCGCCAGCAGTATGGGACAGGGCCGCCCCTCTGGGGCCAACGTCCTGACTTTC. Full variable domain (remainder filled in from reference TRBV5-1 and TRBJ2-6): KAGVTQTPRYLIKTRGQQVTLSCSPISGHRSVSWYQQTPGQGLQFLFEYFSETQRNKGNFPGRFSGRQFSNSRSEMNVSTLELGDSALYLCASSMGQGRPSGANVLTFGAGSRLTVL.

The chain uses TRBV14 and TRBJ2-1; D not certain. The CDR3 spans 13 residues. V dropped 4 bases and J dropped 5 bases, with 9 bases sitting between them. Germline V CDR1 and CDR2: SGHDN, FVKESK. The CDR3: CASSPLENNEQFF. Here the CDR3 DNA reads TGTGCCAGCAGCCCCCTTGAGAACAATGAGCAGTTCTTC.

The V gene is TRBV4-3, the J gene TRBJ2-3, with a tentative D call TRBD1 (6 bases). This CDR3 contains 15 residues. V lost 2 bases and J lost 2, with 11 bases in between. From germline, CDR1 is LGHNA and CDR2 YSLEER. The CDR3 loop is CASSQFRTATDTQYF. CDR3 DNA sequence: TGCGCCAGCAGCCAATTTCGGACAGCCACAGATACGCAGTATTTT.